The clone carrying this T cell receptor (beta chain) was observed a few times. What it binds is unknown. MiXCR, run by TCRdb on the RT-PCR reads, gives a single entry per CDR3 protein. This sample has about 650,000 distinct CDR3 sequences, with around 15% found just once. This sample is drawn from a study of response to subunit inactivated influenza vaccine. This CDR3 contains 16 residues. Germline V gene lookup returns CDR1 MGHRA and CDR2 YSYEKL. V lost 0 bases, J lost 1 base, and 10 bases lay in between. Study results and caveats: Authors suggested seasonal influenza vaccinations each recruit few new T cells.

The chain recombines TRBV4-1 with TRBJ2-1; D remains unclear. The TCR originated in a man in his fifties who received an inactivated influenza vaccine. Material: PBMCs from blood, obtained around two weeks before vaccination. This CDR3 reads CASSQEPGFSYNEQFF. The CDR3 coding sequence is TGCGCCAGCAGCCAAGAGCCTGGTTTTTCCTACAATGAGCAGTTCTTC.